This record covers a single T cell receptor beta chain. Its antigen is unknown. No base qualities exist here, and no much larger clone lies one base off it. The record originates from a study of blood T cell repertoires in COVID-19 (dated by TCRdb to about 2020). Study-level background: Samples from collaborators originated in the United States, Italy and Spain and spanned both the acute and convalescent phases of COVID-19. The material from the prospective study consisted of cDNA or gDNA derived from T cells, B-cell-depleted T cells, or PBMCs. The dataset comprised deeply sampled blood TCRbeta repertoires from subjects exposed to, actively infected with, or recovered from COVID-19. The repertoires were released in a freely available public database intended as a resource for research on the immune response to SARS-CoV-2. Samples came from the ongoing ImmuneRACE study (first 160 participants) plus 1,254 subjects from 6 global collaborators. A de-identified subject ID, COVID-19 status, age in years and sex were almost always included in the sample metadata. Where HLA class I and class II types were available, the types were taken from metadata supplied by the sample provider, not from assay-based typing. Paper-wide results and their limitations: The amount of clinical and demographic metadata varied by source and participant and was provided uncurated.

V sheds 4 bases and J sheds 6 bases, leaving 13 bases between their ends. Measured from the cysteine to the phenylalanine, the CDR3 is 13 residues long. Just CDR3 DNA is preserved here, 39 bases in frame from base 1. CDR1 and CDR2 are read off the germline V gene as LGHNA and YNFKEQ. Collaborating institutions collected whole blood in K2EDTA tubes following their own protocols. Collaborator samples were shipped for TCRbeta analysis as frozen whole blood, isolated PBMCs, or DNA extracted from either sample type. TCRbeta CDR3 regions were amplified from genomic DNA using the immunoSEQ Assay, a bias-controlled multiplex PCR. The paper's data handling went like this. The number of nucleated cells in each sample was estimated by amplification of reference gene primers within the assay. To quantify the absolute abundance of each unique TCRbeta CDR3 rearrangement, sequence reads were collapsed and filtered. For each sample, productive Simpson clonality was calculated as the square root of Simpson's diversity index across productive rearrangements. TCRdb provides this immuneACCESS table in a form limited to in-frame rearrangements. Some clones are lacking; in checked studies, under half of them reflect an unresolved V gene, and why the rest are absent is not known. V, J and clone size derive from that table, while D and trimming were established from the DNA sequence. The sample table contains fewer than 250,000 clones; only one count was recorded for around four fifths of them. Roughly 6.4% of the sample is in the top ten clones.

Source material: peripheral blood. In this chain, TRBV4-2 is recombined with TRBJ2-7; the D gene is perhaps TRBD2, from 5 matching bases. The clonotype comes from a woman in her fifties or sixties with active or convalescent COVID-19. The CDR3 loop reads CASSPPHTSEQYF. Here is the DNA: TGTGCCAGCAGCCCCCCCCACACTAGCGAGCAGTACTTC.